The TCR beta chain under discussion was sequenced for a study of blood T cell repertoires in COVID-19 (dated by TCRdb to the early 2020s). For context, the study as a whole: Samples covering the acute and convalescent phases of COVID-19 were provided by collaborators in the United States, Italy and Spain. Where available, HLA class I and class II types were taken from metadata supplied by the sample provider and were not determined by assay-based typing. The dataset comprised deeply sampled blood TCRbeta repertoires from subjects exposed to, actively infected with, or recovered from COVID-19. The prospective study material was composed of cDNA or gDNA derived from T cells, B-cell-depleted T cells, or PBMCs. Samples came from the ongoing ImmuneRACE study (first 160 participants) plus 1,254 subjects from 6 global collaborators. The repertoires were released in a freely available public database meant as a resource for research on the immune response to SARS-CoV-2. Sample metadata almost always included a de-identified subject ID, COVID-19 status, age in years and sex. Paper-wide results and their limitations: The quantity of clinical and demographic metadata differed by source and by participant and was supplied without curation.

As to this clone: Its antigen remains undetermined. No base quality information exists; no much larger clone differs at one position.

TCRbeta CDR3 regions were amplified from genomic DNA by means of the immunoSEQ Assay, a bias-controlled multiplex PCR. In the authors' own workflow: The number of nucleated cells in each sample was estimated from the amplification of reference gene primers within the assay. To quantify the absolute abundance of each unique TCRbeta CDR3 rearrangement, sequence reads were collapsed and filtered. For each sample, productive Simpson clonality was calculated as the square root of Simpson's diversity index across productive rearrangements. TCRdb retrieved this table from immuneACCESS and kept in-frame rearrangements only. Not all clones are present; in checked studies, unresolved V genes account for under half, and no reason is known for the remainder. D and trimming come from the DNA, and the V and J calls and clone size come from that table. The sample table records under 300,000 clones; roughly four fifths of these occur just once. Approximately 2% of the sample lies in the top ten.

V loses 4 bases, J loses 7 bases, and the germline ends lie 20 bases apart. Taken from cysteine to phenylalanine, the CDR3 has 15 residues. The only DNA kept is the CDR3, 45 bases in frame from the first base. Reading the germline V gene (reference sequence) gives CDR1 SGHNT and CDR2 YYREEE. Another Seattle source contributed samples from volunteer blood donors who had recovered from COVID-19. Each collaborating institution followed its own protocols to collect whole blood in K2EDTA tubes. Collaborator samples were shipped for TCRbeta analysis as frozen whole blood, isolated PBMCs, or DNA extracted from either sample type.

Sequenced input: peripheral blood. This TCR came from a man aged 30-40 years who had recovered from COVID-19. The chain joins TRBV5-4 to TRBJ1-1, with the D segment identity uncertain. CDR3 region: CASSPTGNSPLEAFF. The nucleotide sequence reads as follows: TGTGCCAGCAGCCCTACGGGAAACTCCCCACTTGAAGCTTTCTTT.